The 31 T cell receptor beta chains below come from one sample, sequenced in a study of Tregs in tolerant kidney transplant recipients. The assay was immunoSEQ multiplex PCR, and TCRdb's table has in-frame clones only and misses some. This sample has fewer than 80,000 clones; 95% to 98% occur once, and the top ten carry 0.34%. This sample comprised Tregs from blood, obtained before the transplant. The receptors were sampled from a human donor who received a combined kidney and bone marrow transplant.

The chain uses TRBV7-6 and TRBJ1-1; possibly TRBD1 for D (5 bases). Trimming pared 2 bases from V and 3 bases from J, leaving 7 bases between. The length of the CDR3 is 13 residues. Germline V CDR1 and CDR2: SGHVS, FNYEAQ. CDR3 nucleotide sequence: TGTGCCAGCAGCTTAATACAGGACACTGAAGCTTTCTTT. Translated, it gives CASSLIQDTEAFF.

The chain has TRBV7-2 and TRBJ1-2, with 8 bases aligning to TRBD1. There are 16 residues in the CDR3. The trim removed 1 base at V and 8 bases at J, leaving 12 bases unmatched. The V gene's germline CDR1 is SGHTA and CDR2 FQGNSA. This CDR3 is CASSLDSVGTGGGYTF. In nucleotides, the CDR3 is TGTGCCAGCAGCTTAGATTCGGTGGGGACAGGAGGCGGCTACACCTTC.

The V gene is TRBV5-8, the J gene TRBJ2-3; the D gene is possibly TRBD2 (6 bases). With 0 bases removed from V and 13 bases from J, the gap between germline ends came to 9 bases. The germline V gene encodes CDR1 SGHTS and CDR2 YDEGEE. The CDR3 extends over 11 amino acids. The CDR3 bases are TGTGCCAGCAGCTTGGTTTGGGAGGAGTATTTT. Protein product: CASSLVWEEYF.

The chain has TRBV29-1 and TRBJ1-1, with TRBD1 matching over 10 bases. CDR1 and CDR2 (germline): SQVTM, ANQGSEA. The V and J ends lost 5 bases and 6 bases, in that order; junction bases with no gene match: 6. CDR3 size: 13 residues. The CDR3 DNA is TGCAGCGTTCAGACAGGGGGCCGATCTGAAGCTTTCTTT. Its protein product is CSVQTGGRSEAFF.

This chain links TRBV10-1 with TRBJ2-1; tentative D call: TRBD1 (6 bases). The V and J ends lost 6 bases and 4 bases respectively, with 13 bases between them. Germline CDR1 WNHNN, CDR2 SYGVQD (reference sequence). CDR3 length equals 14 residues. This CDR3 reads CASRGAAVYNEQFF. The CDR3 coding sequence is TGCGCCAGCAGGGGGGCGGCGGTTTACAATGAGCAGTTCTTC.

This clone was found once. This rearrangement joins TRBV28 to TRBJ1-5; possible D gene TRBD1, 5 bases. The CDR3 spans 15 residues. V was clipped by 1 base and J by 7 bases, with 14 bases between them. Germline loops: CDR1 MDHEN, CDR2 SYDVKM. DNA for the CDR3: TGTGCCAGCAGTTTATTGGGCAGGGCCAGGCAGCCCCAGCATTTT. Amino acid sequence: CASSLLGRARQPQHF.

V gene TRBV6-1 combines with J gene TRBJ2-7; maybe TRBD1 (5 bases). The length of the CDR3 is 14 residues. V gave up 8 bases and J gave up 0 bases, with 14 bases separating them. The germline CDR1 and CDR2 sequences are MNHNS and SASEGT. The CDR3 DNA reads TGTGCCAGCGGACGCAGGGTCCTCTCCTACGAGCAGTACTTC. Translating it yields CASGRRVLSYEQYF.

CDR3 sequence: CASSPSGHLSGANVLTF. CDR3 DNA sequence: TGTGCCAGTAGCCCTAGCGGCCATCTCTCTGGGGCCAACGTCCTGACTTTC. J is TRBJ2-6 and V is TRBV19; 7 bases fit TRBD2. The V segment lost 6 bases and the J segment 0 bases; nucleotides outside the gene matches: 8. The germline CDR1 and CDR2 sequences are LNHDA and SQIVND (reference sequence). CDR3 length equals 17 residues.

This clone was observed once. The chain links TRBV19 to TRBJ2-1; TRBD2 agrees at 8 bases. J gave up 8 bases and V 7 bases, and 25 bases lay outside the gene matches. Germline CDR1 is LNHDA and CDR2 is SQIVND (reference sequence). The CDR3 covers 19 residues. DNA of the CDR3: TGTGCCAGTACCCCGCAGGGGCGGGAGGCCGGGGGTGTCTCATATGAGCAGTTCTTC. It yields the protein CASTPQGREAGGVSYEQFF.

V is TRBV19 and J is TRBJ1-6; perhaps TRBD1 as D (5 bases). Germline CDR1 is LNHDA and CDR2 is SQIVND (reference sequence). The CDR3 runs to 12 residues. CDR3 protein: CASGADYSPLHF. The CDR3 coding sequence is TGTGCTAGCGGGGCAGATTATTCACCCCTCCACTTT.

This clone appeared a single time. The chain carries TRBV18 and TRBJ2-5, with D unclear. Germline V gene sequence: CDR1 KGHSH, CDR2 LQKENI. This CDR3 comprises 12 residues. The V and J ends lost 0 bases and 5 bases respectively, with 4 bases between them. The CDR3 is CASSPPSETQYF. CDR3 nucleotides: TGTGCCAGCTCACCACCGTCTGAGACCCAGTACTTC. The full variable domain, in which reference TRBV18 and TRBJ2-5 provide the parts outside the CDR3, is NAGVMQNPRHLVRRRGQEARLRCSPMKGHSHVYWYRQLPEEGLKFMVYLQKENIIDESGMPKERFSAEFPKEGPSILRIQQVVRGDSAAYFCASSPPSETQYFGPGTRLLVL.

This clone showed up just once. The chain links TRBV30 to TRBJ1-5; TRBD1 aligns across 9 bases. Trimming at V came to 4 bases and at J to 4 bases, leaving 8 bases not matched to a gene. Germline-derived CDR1 and CDR2 are GTSNPN and SVGIG (reference sequence). The CDR3 contains 15 residues. The CDR3 DNA reads TGTGCCTGGACCCGAACCGGGACAGGGAATCAGCCCCAGCATTTT. Amino acids: CAWTRTGTGNQPQHF.

In the case of this clone: One junction end disagrees with the germline gene, perhaps due to a read error. The chain combines TRBV4-3 with TRBJ2-3; TRBD2 aligns across 10 bases. The germline CDR1 and CDR2 sequences are LGHNA and YSLEER. CDR3 length: 17 amino acids. CDR3 bases: TGCGCCAGCAGCCAAGGGGGGCCTAGCGGGAGCAGAGATACGCAGTATTTT. Its translation is CASSQGGPSGSRDTQYF.

The chain carries TRBV11-2 and TRBJ1-1; TRBD1 matches 9 bases. The trim removed 5 bases at V and 4 bases at J, leaving 5 bases unmatched. CDR3 length: 14 amino acids. Per the germline V gene, CDR1 is SGHAT and CDR2 is FQNNGV. As DNA, the CDR3 is TGTGCCAGCAGCATCGACAGGGGGGTCACTGAAGCTTTCTTT. It is translated as CASSIDRGVTEAFF.

Of note for this clone: The junction departs from the called germline gene at one end, perhaps through a read error. V gene TRBV29-1 combines with J gene TRBJ1-2; unclear D gene. Germline V gives CDR1 SQVTM, CDR2 ANQGSEA. CDR3 size: 11 residues. CDR3 amino acids: CSVDSGIRVHF. CDR3 nucleotide sequence: TGCAGCGTTGATTCCGGGATCCGGGTTCACTTC.

The V gene is TRBV7-2, the J gene TRBJ1-1; TRBD1 might be the D (5 bases). V was cut by 2 bases and J by 12 bases, with 10 bases left in between. The CDR3 runs 11 residues. Germline CDR1 and CDR2: SGHTA and FQGNSA. The CDR3 region has the DNA TGTGCCAGCAGCTTACAGGGTGGAACTTTCTTT. The encoded protein is CASSLQGGTFF. Full variable domain (rest looked up from reference TRBV7-2 and TRBJ1-1): GAGVSQSPSNKVTEKGKDVELRCDPISGHTALYWYRQSLGQGLEFLIYFQGNSAPDKSGLPSDRFSAERTGGSVSTLTIQRTQQEDSAVYLCASSLQGGTFFGQGTRLTVV.

The rearrangement links TRBV4-2 to TRBJ1-2; 8 bases align to TRBD1. Germline V CDR1 and CDR2: LGHNA, YNFKEQ. Trimming took 2 bases from V and 5 from J; bases not matched to a gene: 7. The length of the CDR3 is 15 residues. DNA of the CDR3: TGTGCCAGCAGCCAACCGGACAGGGAATCATATGGCTACACCTTC. It codes for CASSQPDRESYGYTF.

The chain employs TRBV7-2 and TRBJ2-3; 13 nucleotides line up with TRBD2. J gave up 1 base and V 0 bases, and 7 bases lay outside the gene matches. The CDR3 spans 19 residues. Germline loops: CDR1 SGHTA, CDR2 FQGNSA. CDR3 region: CASSLALRLAGGRTDTQYF. The CDR3 coding sequence is TGTGCCAGCAGCTTAGCGCTGAGACTAGCGGGAGGACGCACAGATACGCAGTATTTT. The variable domain in full, completed from reference TRBV7-2 and TRBJ2-3, reads GAGVSQSPSNKVTEKGKDVELRCDPISGHTALYWYRQSLGQGLEFLIYFQGNSAPDKSGLPSDRFSAERTGGSVSTLTIQRTQQEDSAVYLCASSLALRLAGGRTDTQYFGPGTRLTVL.

This clone was recorded only once. The chain links TRBV9 to TRBJ2-1; 10 positions agree with TRBD2. Germline CDR1 and CDR2: SGDLS and YYNGEE. The V segment lost 0 bases and the J segment 0 bases; nucleotides outside the gene matches: 3. This CDR3 has 17 amino acids. This CDR3 reads CASSVGLAGASYNEQFF. CDR3 in DNA: TGTGCCAGCAGCGTAGGGCTAGCGGGAGCCTCCTACAATGAGCAGTTCTTC.

The chain carries TRBV11-2 and TRBJ2-7; 12 bases are shared with TRBD2. The CDR3 spans 15 residues. In germline, CDR1 is SGHAT, CDR2 FQNNGV. V shed 5 bases, J shed 2 bases, and the junction held 4 bases outside the gene matches. The CDR3 DNA sequence: TGTGCCAGCAGCGCGACTAGCGGGGGCACCTACGAGCAGTACTTC. It encodes CASSATSGGTYEQYF.

The rearrangement links TRBV5-4 to TRBJ2-3; D remains ambiguous. The CDR3 contains 13 residues. With 4 bases removed from V and 0 bases from J, the gap between germline ends came to 6 bases. Germline assignment: CDR1 SGHNT and CDR2 YYREEE (reference sequence). This chain's CDR3 is CASSLGSTDTQYF. The CDR3 coding sequence is TGTGCCAGCAGCCTCGGGAGCACAGATACGCAGTATTTT.

The chain links TRBV28 to TRBJ2-7; a possible D gene is TRBD2 (7 bases). CDR1 and CDR2 (germline): MDHEN, SYDVKM. The CDR3 has 13 residues. V was shortened by 3 bases and J by 10 bases, with 16 bases between the two germline ends. CDR3 sequence: CASSFGGRRTQYF. DNA for the CDR3: TGTGCCAGCAGTTTCGGGGGGCGGAGAACCCAGTACTTC. Based on the CDR3 plus reference TRBV28 and TRBJ2-7, the full variable domain is DVKVTQSSRYLVKRTGEKVFLECVQDMDHENMFWYRQDPGLGLRLIYFSYDVKMKEKGDIPEGYSVSREKKERFSLILESASTNQTSMYLCASSFGGRRTQYFGPGTRLTVT.

The rearrangement uses TRBV19 and TRBJ2-2; tentatively, D is TRBD1 (7 bases). Germline loops: CDR1 LNHDA, CDR2 SQIVND (reference sequence). The CDR3 has 16 amino acids. The germline V and J ends were trimmed by 4 bases and 0 bases, with 12 bases remaining between them. The CDR3 reads CASSRRGQSNTGELFF. CDR3 DNA: TGTGCCAGTAGTAGGAGGGGGCAGTCGAACACCGGGGAGCTGTTTTTT.

V and J are TRBV25-1 and TRBJ2-2, with a tentative D call TRBD1 (5 bases). The V and J ends lost 10 bases and 1 base respectively, with 10 bases between them. Germline lookup yields CDR1 MGHDK and CDR2 SYGVNS. The CDR3 contains 13 residues. The CDR3 sequence is CATYRGNTGELFF. CDR3 DNA sequence: TGTGCCACCTATAGGGGGAACACCGGGGAGCTGTTTTTT.

This chain connects TRBV6-1 to TRBJ2-3; 7 bases fit TRBD2. From germline, CDR1 is MNHNS and CDR2 SASEGT. This CDR3 is 12 amino acids long. V lost 2 bases and J lost 10; bases outside the gene matches: 3. The CDR3 DNA reads as TGTGCCAGCAGTGAAATGGGGGGGTCGCAGTATTTT. Translating it yields CASSEMGGSQYF.

V gene TRBV7-6 combines with J gene TRBJ2-3; 10 positions match TRBD1. V trimming: 5 bases; J trimming: 4 bases; junction bases outside the gene matches: 6. This CDR3 spans 15 amino acids. CDR1 is SGHVS, CDR2 FNYEAQ, per germline. CDR3 region: CASSPRGTGADTQYF. The CDR3 DNA follows: TGTGCCAGCAGCCCCCGCGGGACAGGGGCAGATACGCAGTATTTT.

J is TRBJ1-6 and V is TRBV11-2; D not resolved. There are 13 residues in the CDR3. The germline gives CDR1 SGHAT, CDR2 FQNNGV. V was shortened by 1 base and J by 7 bases, with 5 bases between the two germline ends. CDR3 nucleotide sequence: TGTGCCAGCAGCTTAGTCCAGAATTCACCCCTCCACTTT. Translation gives CASSLVQNSPLHF.

This rearrangement joins TRBV11-3 to TRBJ2-7, with a weak D call TRBD1 (6 bases). In germline, CDR1 is SGHNT, CDR2 YENEEA. V lost 7 bases to trimming and J lost 0 bases, with 10 bases between them. This CDR3 spans 13 amino acids. This chain's CDR3 is CASKGTHSYEQYF. CDR3 DNA: TGTGCCAGCAAGGGGACACACTCCTACGAGCAGTACTTC.

The chain couples TRBV19 to TRBJ2-2; 9 bases fit TRBD1. CDR3 length: 19 amino acids. V was clipped by 7 bases and J by 0 bases; unmatched bases: 15. The V gene's germline CDR1 is LNHDA and CDR2 SQIVND (reference sequence). The chain's CDR3 is CASTAYTGGLKPNTGELFF. The CDR3 nucleotides are TGTGCCAGTACCGCATACACAGGGGGCTTGAAACCGAACACCGGGGAGCTGTTTTTT.

This chain joins TRBV7-9 and TRBJ1-1; no clear D. Per the germline V gene, CDR1 is SEHNR and CDR2 is FQNEAQ (reference sequence). V was clipped by 6 bases and J by 1 base, with 12 bases between them. The CDR3 sequence is 14 residues long. CDR3 nucleotide sequence: TGTGCCAGCAGTCACCTTACGGGGAACACTGAAGCTTTCTTT. Protein: CASSHLTGNTEAFF.

The chain links TRBV19 to TRBJ2-3; 15 nucleotides match TRBD2. The CDR3 runs to 15 residues. V was pared by 5 bases and J by 5 bases, with 2 bases of the junction left unmatched. Germline V CDR1 and CDR2: LNHDA, SQIVND (reference sequence). The CDR3 spells CASSWTSGGGDTQYF. CDR3 in DNA: TGTGCCAGTAGTTGGACTAGCGGGGGGGGAGATACGCAGTATTTT.